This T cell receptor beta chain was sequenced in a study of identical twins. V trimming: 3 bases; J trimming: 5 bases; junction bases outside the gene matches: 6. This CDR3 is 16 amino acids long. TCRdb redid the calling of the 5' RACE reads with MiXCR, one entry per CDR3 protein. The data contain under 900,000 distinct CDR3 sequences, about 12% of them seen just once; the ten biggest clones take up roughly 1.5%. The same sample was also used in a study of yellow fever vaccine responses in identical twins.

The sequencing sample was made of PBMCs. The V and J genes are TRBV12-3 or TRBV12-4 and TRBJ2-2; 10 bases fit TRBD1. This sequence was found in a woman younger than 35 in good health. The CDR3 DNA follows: TGTGCCAGCAGTTTGTCCGGGACAGGGGTTACCGGGGAGCTGTTTTTT. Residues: CASSLSGTGVTGELFF.